The 20 T cell receptor beta chains below all came from one sample that was sequenced in a study of blood T cells in healthy people across ages. A sample-barcoded 5' primer and a J-beta primer mix were used in a second PCR of about 6 to 11 cycles. TCRdb fed the 5' RACE reads into MiXCR, producing one record per CDR3 protein. The profile shows about 1.4 million distinct CDR3 sequences, approximately 59% of them singletons. Sequencing was performed on blood. The receptors stem from a young man in good health.

The rearrangement uses TRBV12-3 or TRBV12-4 and TRBJ2-7; 7 nucleotides agree with TRBD1. V shed 5 bases and J 3 bases; nucleotides not matched to a gene: 13. The CDR3 runs 16 residues. This CDR3 reads CASSRFELGTDYEQYF. The CDR3 DNA is TGTGCCAGCAGTAGATTTGAATTAGGGACAGACTACGAGCAGTACTTC.

The chain is built from TRBV29-1 and TRBJ2-1; 11 bases line up with TRBD2. The ends lost 3 bases at V and 9 bases at J; junction bases unmatched: 13. CDR1 is SQVTM and CDR2 is ANQGSEA in the germline V gene. CDR3 length equals 16 residues. In nucleotides, the CDR3 is TGCAGCGTTGAGACACCATTTAGCGGGAGGGAGAGTGAGCAGTTCTTC. This codes for CSVETPFSGRESEQFF.

The rearrangement joins TRBV6-6 to TRBJ2-6, with no clear D. Germline loops: CDR1 MNHNY, CDR2 SVGAGI (reference sequence). The CDR3 sequence is 15 residues long. V was trimmed by 6 bases and J by 2 bases, leaving 11 bases between them. Written as DNA, the CDR3 is TGTGCCAGCAGCCAACCGGGTGCTGGGGCCAACGTCCTGACTTTC. This translates into CASSQPGAGANVLTF.

The CDR3 here is CASSPLGQMNTEAFF. CDR3 sequence (DNA): TGTGCCAGCAGTCCACTCGGACAGATGAACACTGAAGCTTTCTTT. This chain connects TRBV2 to TRBJ1-1; a weak D match, TRBD1 (6 bases). Trimming left V 5 bases short and J 0 bases short, with 13 bases between. There are 15 residues in the CDR3. CDR1 is SNHLY, CDR2 FYNNEI, per germline.

The chain employs TRBV6-1 and TRBJ2-1; 7 bases line up with TRBD1. The germline V gene encodes CDR1 MNHNS and CDR2 SASEGT. This CDR3 spans 12 amino acids. V dropped 7 bases and J dropped 14; count of bases not matched to a gene: 11. The CDR3 DNA reads TGTGCCAGCACCACCACGGGGACAGAAAAGTTCTTC. Protein product: CASTTTGTEKFF.

The chain uses TRBV29-1 and TRBJ2-1, with TRBD1 matching over 7 bases. V shed 3 bases, J shed 8 bases, and the junction held 7 bases outside the gene matches. Germline V CDR1 and CDR2: SQVTM, ANQGSEA. The CDR3 is 13 amino acids. The CDR3 region is CSVDPTGNDEQFF. In DNA form, the CDR3 reads TGCAGCGTTGACCCGACAGGGAACGATGAGCAGTTCTTC.

This clonotype was detected only once. This chain uses TRBV3-1 with TRBJ2-1, with TRBD2 matching 8 bases. The DNA end favors TRBJ2-7, so the J call may be wrong. CDR1 and CDR2 from the germline V gene are LGHDT and YNNKEL (reference sequence). This CDR3 comprises 15 residues. CDR3 loop: CASSLSGGPYNEQYF. The CDR3 bases are TGTGCCAGCAGCTTAAGCGGGGGACCCTACAATGAGCAGTACTTC.

This clonotype occurred a few times. J is TRBJ2-3 and V is TRBV10-3; D possibly corresponds to TRBD2 (5 bases). The germline CDR1 and CDR2 sequences are ENHRY and SYGVKD. V lost 4 bases, J lost 7 bases, and 15 bases lay in between. This CDR3 is built from 14 residues. CDR3 region: CAISGGSDRNTQYF. The CDR3 DNA reads TGTGCCATCAGTGGAGGGTCGGATAGGAATACGCAGTATTTT.

This clonotype was seen more than once but under ten times. This chain links TRBV20-1 with TRBJ2-5; the D call may be TRBD1 or TRBD2 (5 bases each). The J call may not be correct, given that the DNA end is closer to TRBJ2-7. This CDR3 is built from 14 residues. CDR1 DFQATT and CDR2 SNEGSKA come from the germline V gene (reference sequence). Here the CDR3 reads CSAPRDEGPYEQYF. In nucleotides, the CDR3 is TGCAGTGCTCCCAGGGATGAGGGGCCCTACGAGCAGTACTTC.

A remark on this clonotype: At one boundary the junction diverges from the germline segment, which might be a read error. The chain joins TRBV7-9 to TRBJ2-1; D may match TRBD1 or TRBD2 (5 bases each). This CDR3 spans 14 amino acids. CDR1 is SEHNR and CDR2 is FQNEAQ in the germline V gene (reference sequence). CDR3 loop: CASSPRGQDNEQLF. The CDR3 DNA follows: TGTGCCAGCAGCCCGAGGGGCCAGGACAATGAGCAGTTATTC.

The rearrangement links TRBV12-3 or TRBV12-4 to TRBJ2-7; D is unclear. There are 14 residues in the CDR3. V was trimmed by 7 bases and J by 0 bases, leaving 13 bases between them. DNA of the CDR3: TGTGCCAGCACCCCTGGCCGCTACTCCTACGAGCAGTACTTC. This sequence encodes CASTPGRYSYEQYF.

The chain links TRBV11-2 to TRBJ2-7; TRBD2 is a possible D gene (5 bases). The J call may be mistaken, given a closer DNA end match to TRBJ2-4. Germline lookup yields CDR1 SGHAT and CDR2 FQNNGV. This CDR3 comprises 15 residues. The CDR3 nucleotides are TGTGCCAGCAGCTTAGGTTACCGGGGAGAAAACATTCAGTACTTC. Residues: CASSLGYRGENIQYF.

This clonotype was counted many times. V and J are TRBV28 and TRBJ2-7, with TRBD1 matching 8 bases. The CDR3 spans 13 residues. The germline V gene has CDR1 MDHEN and CDR2 SYDVKM. The J segment lost 2 bases and the V segment lost 8 bases, leaving 5 bases of the junction unmatched. Here the CDR3 reads CASSRDRPYEQYF. CDR3 nucleotide sequence: TGTGCCAGCTCCCGGGACAGGCCCTACGAGCAGTACTTC.

The J gene is TRBJ2-5, the V gene TRBV9; D may be TRBD1 (6 bases). The J call may not be correct, given that the DNA end is closer to TRBJ2-7. This CDR3 spans 14 amino acids. The V gene's germline CDR1 is SGDLS and CDR2 YYNGEE. CDR3 sequence: CASSVQGTTTEQYF. The CDR3 bases are TGTGCCAGCAGTGTACAGGGTACTACGACCGAGCAGTACTTC.

This clonotype was counted a few times. The V call is TRBV7-2, the J call TRBJ2-5, with 9 bases matching TRBD1. Per the germline V gene, CDR1 is SGHTA and CDR2 is FQGNSA. The CDR3 contains 15 residues. Unmatched junction bases numbered 10, after V lost 8 bases and J lost 3 bases. Here the CDR3 DNA reads TGTGCCAGCTACAAGGGATGGGACAGGGAAGAGACCCAGTACTTC. Translating gives CASYKGWDREETQYF. Looking up the rest from reference TRBV7-2 and TRBJ2-5 gives the full variable domain: GAGVSQSPSNKVTEKGKDVELRCDPISGHTALYWYRQSLGQGLEFLIYFQGNSAPDKSGLPSDRFSAERTGGSVSTLTIQRTQQEDSAVYLCASYKGWDREETQYFGPGTRLLVL.

The V gene is TRBV29-1, the J gene TRBJ2-7; 8 bases map to TRBD1. J gave up 4 bases and V 4 bases, and 15 bases lay outside the gene matches. Germline assignment: CDR1 SQVTM and CDR2 ANQGSEA. The CDR3 consists of 16 residues. The CDR3, as DNA: TGCAGCGTTGCCCTTAAATCCCACAGGGGGAATTACGAGCAGTACTTC. Encoded protein: CSVALKSHRGNYEQYF.

The chain uses TRBV20-1 and TRBJ2-7, with 14 positions matching TRBD2. The end of the DNA aligns better with TRBJ2-5, so the J call may be wrong. This CDR3 comprises 16 residues. Germline CDR1 reads DFQATT; CDR2 reads SNEGSKA (reference sequence). The CDR3 spells CSARDMGLAGEETQYF. The CDR3 bases are TGCAGTGCTAGAGATATGGGACTAGCGGGAGAAGAGACCCAGTACTTC.

In this sample, this clonotype turned up a few times. The chain combines TRBV6-5 with TRBJ1-2; D is uncertain. Per germline, CDR1 MNHEY and CDR2 SVGAGI. CDR3 size: 14 residues. Trimming removed 2 bases at V and 7 bases at J, with 14 bases between. The CDR3 loop is CASSYLLSLGGYTF. CDR3 DNA: TGTGCCAGCAGTTACCTTCTTTCTCTTGGTGGCTACACCTTC.

This chain joins TRBV6-6 and TRBJ1-5; the match to TRBD1 covers 9 bases. There are 16 residues in the CDR3. The germline CDR1 and CDR2 sequences are MNHNY and SVGAGI (reference sequence). V was clipped by 5 bases and J by 0 bases; unmatched bases: 5. CDR3 DNA sequence: TGTGCCAGCAGTAACCGGGACAGGGTTAGCAATCAGCCCCAGCATTTT. Amino acids: CASSNRDRVSNQPQHF.

The sample holds one count of this clonotype. The chain has TRBV12-3 or TRBV12-4 and TRBJ1-5; TRBD1 agrees at 7 bases. The ends lost 5 bases at V and 5 bases at J; junction bases unmatched: 6. This CDR3 is built from 14 residues. CDR3 sequence (DNA): TGTGCCAGCAGTGCTTACAGGGGTGATCAGCCCCAGCATTTT. Its translation: CASSAYRGDQPQHF.